The entry below describes one T cell receptor (beta chain). The antigen is not known. The source of the sample is a study of OX40 agonist ivuxolimab in advanced cancers. Whole-study results and caveats: Both blood CD4+ and CD8+ T cells showed clonal growth by week 6 at 0.1 to 3.0 mg/kg.

V was clipped by 11 bases and J by 2 bases, with 12 bases between them. Germline V gene sequence: CDR1 SEHNR, CDR2 FQNEAQ (reference sequence). The CDR3 runs to 12 residues. Assay: immunoSEQ multiplex PCR; the TCRdb copy retains only in-frame clones and omits some. The data contain about 81,000 clones, 70% to 90% of them singletons. The sequence was collected from an adult with an advanced solid tumor such as melanoma, head and neck, liver or kidney cancer. The sequencing here drew on CD4+ or CD8+ T cells sorted from blood, taken in a trial of the OX40 agonist ivuxolimab. V and J are TRBV7-9 and TRBJ1-1, with unresolved D. The CDR3 DNA sequence: TGTGCCGTTCAACGCACTAACACTGAAGCTTTCTTT. It encodes CAVQRTNTEAFF.